Listed below are T cell receptor beta chains from one sample, sequenced in a study of human T cells and chemical hapten exposure. TCRdb used MiXCR to reprocess the RACE reads, holding one entry per CDR3 protein. This sample has 80,000 to 100,000 distinct CDR3 sequences, with about 8.9% found just once. Material: whole blood, obtained in connection with sensitization to the hapten diphenylcyclopropenone (DPC). All receptors come from a woman aged 40-49 years with alopecia areata. Some clones in this sample may be carry-over from other donors' samples. The CDR3 runs from the conserved cysteine through the conserved F or W. The order of the fields is J gene, clone size, V gene, D gene, CDR3 DNA, CDR3 protein. The D gene is left open where the match is weak. Only some rows state a clone size, as once, few, many or a class for expanded clones.

TRBJ1-1 | NA | TRBV6-5 | NA | TGTGCCAGCAGTTACTGGCGGAACACTGAAGCTTTCTTT | CASSYWRNTEAFF
TRBJ2-3 | few | TRBV12-3/TRBV12-4 | TRBD2 | TGTGCCAGCCGGATAGCGGGGGGGCGATATACGCAGTATTTT | CASRIAGGRYTQYF
TRBJ1-3 | many | TRBV9 | NA | TGTGCCAGCAGCGAAAGGCCAGGGCCCAGCTCTGGAAACACCATATATTTT | CASSERPGPSSGNTIYF
TRBJ2-5 | many | TRBV20-1 | NA | TGCAGTGCTAGAGATTGGGTGGGGAGGACGGGTGAGACCCAGTACTTC | CSARDWVGRTGETQYF
TRBJ2-2 | NA | TRBV6-2/TRBV6-3 | TRBD2 | TGTGCCAGCAGTCTCTCTAGCGGGGGGTCCACCGGGGAGCTGTTTTTT | CASSLSSGGSTGELFF
TRBJ2-7 | NA | TRBV28 | TRBD2 | TGTGCCAGCAGTTTGGAACTAGCGGGGGGAGACTCCTACGAGCAGTACTTC | CASSLELAGGDSYEQYF
TRBJ1-2 | many | TRBV11-2 | NA | TGTGCCAGCAGCTTAGCGGGGGATTCGCCTAACTATGGCTACACCTTC | CASSLAGDSPNYGYTF
TRBJ1-1 | NA | TRBV4-3 | NA | TGCGCCAGCAGCCAAGATATCCGGGGAGGAACTGAAGCTTTCTTT | CASSQDIRGGTEAFF
TRBJ1-4 | many | TRBV6-5 | NA | TGTGCCAGCACCCAGGGACCTGGTAATGAAAAACTGTTTTTT | CASTQGPGNEKLFF
TRBJ2-2 | NA | TRBV4-3 | TRBD2 | TGCGCCAGCAGCCAAGGACTAGCGGGGGGGCTGCGAACCGGGGAGCTGTTTTTT | CASSQGLAGGLRTGELFF
TRBJ2-7 | many | TRBV7-6 | NA | TGTGCCACACTCGACAACTACGAGCAGTACTTC | CATLDNYEQYF
TRBJ2-5 | many | TRBV7-8 | NA | TGTGCCAGCAGCTTAATACCAGGGGAGGAGACCCAGTACTTC | CASSLIPGEETQYF
TRBJ1-1 | NA | TRBV3-1 | NA | TGTGCCAGCAGCCAAGCTCTGGCGAACACTGAAGCTTTCTTT | CASSQALANTEAFF
TRBJ2-1 | few | TRBV7-8 | TRBD2 | TGTGCCAGCAGCGCCGGACTAGCGAGCCACAATGAGCAGTTCTTC | CASSAGLASHNEQFF
TRBJ2-1 | many | TRBV4-1 | TRBD2 | TGCGCCAGCAGTCCTGGGACTAGCGGGGGGCGTGAGCAGTTCTTC | CASSPGTSGGREQFF
TRBJ1-5 | many | TRBV5-8 | NA | TGTGCCAGCAGCTTGGTCAGGGCGGCCCTTGGAGGCAATCAGCCCCAGCATTTT | CASSLVRAALGGNQPQHF
TRBJ2-1 | many | TRBV3-1 | NA | TGTGCCAGCAGCCGAAACAATGAGCAGTTCTTC | CASSRNNEQFF
TRBJ1-5 | many | TRBV13 | NA | TGTGCCAGCAGCTCCCGGGGCGGGGTCATTAGCAATCAGCCCCAGCATTTT | CASSSRGGVISNQPQHF
TRBJ2-1 | NA | TRBV19 | TRBD2 | TGTGCCAGTAGTATAGGCGGGGGCAATGAGCAGTTCTTC | CASSIGGGNEQFF
TRBJ2-1 | once | TRBV3-1 | TRBD2 | TGTGCCAGCAGCCTTCCCGGGACTAGCGGGGGGGCAGGGGCTGAGCAGTTCTTC | CASSLPGTSGGAGAEQFF
TRBJ2-7 | NA | TRBV6-2/TRBV6-3 | TRBD1 | TGTGCCAGCCAACAGGGGGAGAGCTCCTACGAGCAGTACTTC | CASQQGESSYEQYF
TRBJ2-5 | NA | TRBV27 | NA | TGTGCCAGCAGTTTAATGCGAGGGGGAGTAGGAGAGACCCAGTACTTC | CASSLMRGGVGETQYF
TRBJ2-7 | few | TRBV28 | TRBD1 | TGTGCCAGCAGACCGAGGACAGGGCAGACCTACGAGCAGTACTTC | CASRPRTGQTYEQYF
TRBJ2-7 | NA | TRBV5-1 | TRBD2 | TGCGCCAGCAGCTTAGCCTCCGGGACTACTACCTACGAGCAGTACTTC | CASSLASGTTTYEQYF
TRBJ1-4 | NA | TRBV15 | TRBD1 | TGTGCCACCAGCAGACAGGGGGCGAATGAAAAACTGTTTTTT | CATSRQGANEKLFF
TRBJ1-2 | NA | TRBV5-4 | TRBD1 | TGTGCCAGCAGCCAATTACGGGACAGGGGAAATGGCTACACCTTC | CASSQLRDRGNGYTF
TRBJ2-3 | NA | TRBV27 | NA | TGTGCCAGCAGTACCCGGTTAAGTGGGGAGACAGATACGCAGTATTTT | CASSTRLSGETDTQYF
TRBJ2-7 | NA | TRBV12-3/TRBV12-4 | NA | TGTGCCAGCAGTTTCTCATCCGGGACCAATATCTACGAGCAGTACTTC | CASSFSSGTNIYEQYF
TRBJ2-1 | many | TRBV29-1 | NA | TGCAGCGTTGTCGCGGCAGTTAATGAGCAGTTCTTC | CSVVAAVNEQFF
TRBJ1-4 | NA | TRBV12-3/TRBV12-4 | NA | TGTGCCAGCAGTGGGACTGCAGGGTGGGAGAAAAAACTGTTTTTT | CASSGTAGWEKKLFF
TRBJ2-5 | many | TRBV3-1 | TRBD2 | TGTGCCAGCAGCCCACCGACTAGCGGGGGGCGCTTAGCAGTCCAAGAGACCCAGTACTTC | CASSPPTSGGRLAVQETQYF
TRBJ1-1 | many | TRBV14 | NA | TGTGCCAGCAGCCAAGGAGGGAACACTGAAGCTTTCTTT | CASSQGGNTEAFF
TRBJ2-1 | many | TRBV28 | TRBD2 | TGTGCCAGCAGTGCGGGACTAGGGGTGATCAATGAGCAGTTCTTC | CASSAGLGVINEQFF
TRBJ2-7 | many | TRBV3-1 | TRBD2 | TGTGCCAGCAGCCAGGGACTAGCGGGGGGACTCTCCTTC | CASSQGLAGGLSF
TRBJ1-3 | many | TRBV28 | NA | TGTGCCAGCACCCCCCTCGGAGGAACTAATGGAAACACCATATATTTT | CASTPLGGTNGNTIYF
TRBJ1-5 | few | TRBV5-6 | NA | TGTGCCAGCAGCTTGACAGGGAGGCAGCCCCAGCATTTT | CASSLTGRQPQHF
TRBJ2-3 | NA | TRBV20-1 | TRBD1 | TGCAGTGCTAGGCCGGTCAGGGGGCGCGGGACAGATACGCAGTATTTT | CSARPVRGRGTDTQYF
TRBJ2-5 | many | TRBV7-9 | NA | TGTGCCAGCAGCTTCCTACACGGGACTGCGGATTCCCAGTACTTC | CASSFLHGTADSQYF
TRBJ2-7 | NA | TRBV4-2 | TRBD1 | TGTGCCAGCAGCCAAGAAACAGGGGCCTACGAGCAGTACTTC | CASSQETGAYEQYF
TRBJ1-5 | many | TRBV4-1 | NA | TGCGCCAGCAGCCAAGGGCAGGGTAGGCAGCCCCAGCATTTT | CASSQGQGRQPQHF
TRBJ2-2 | NA | TRBV7-3 | NA | TGTGCCAGCAGCCCCCAGGTTACCGGGGAGCTGTTTTTT | CASSPQVTGELFF